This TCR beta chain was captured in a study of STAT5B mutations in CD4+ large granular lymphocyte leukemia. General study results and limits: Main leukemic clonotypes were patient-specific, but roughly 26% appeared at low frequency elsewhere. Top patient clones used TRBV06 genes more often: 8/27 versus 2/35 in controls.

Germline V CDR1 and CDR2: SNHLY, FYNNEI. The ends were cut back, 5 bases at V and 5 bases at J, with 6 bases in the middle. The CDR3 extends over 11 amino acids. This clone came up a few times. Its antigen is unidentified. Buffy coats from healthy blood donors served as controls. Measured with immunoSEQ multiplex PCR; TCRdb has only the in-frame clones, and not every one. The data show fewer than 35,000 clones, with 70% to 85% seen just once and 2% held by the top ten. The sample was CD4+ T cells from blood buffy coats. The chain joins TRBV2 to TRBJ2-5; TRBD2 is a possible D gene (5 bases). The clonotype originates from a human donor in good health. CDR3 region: CASSSGETQYF. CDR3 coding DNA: TGTGCCAGCAGTTCGGGGGAGACCCAGTACTTC.